The next 19 T cell receptor beta chains were all read from a single sample in a study of blood T cell repertoires in COVID-19. TCRdb's table, derived via immunoSEQ multiplex PCR, lists solely in-frame clones and lacks some. The table shows 110,000 to 150,000 clones, with around 86% occurring only once. Material for sequencing was peripheral blood. These receptors were collected from a woman of 80 years or more with acute or convalescent COVID-19.

This rearrangement joins TRBV7-2 to TRBJ2-5; possible D gene TRBD2, 6 bases. CDR1 is SGHTA and CDR2 is FQGNSA in the germline V gene. This CDR3 comprises 16 residues. V was trimmed by 0 bases and J by 1 base, leaving 12 bases between them. Written as DNA, the CDR3 is TGTGCCAGCAGCTTAGCTGTAGGACTAACCCAAGAGACCCAGTACTTC. Residues: CASSLAVGLTQETQYF.

This clone was seen once. This rearrangement joins TRBV4-2 to TRBJ1-5; tentative D call: TRBD1 (6 bases). Germline loops: CDR1 LGHNA, CDR2 YNFKEQ. The V end lost 6 bases, the J end lost 3 bases, and 9 bases lay between the germline ends. The CDR3 runs to 13 residues. The CDR3 sequence: CASSVGANQPQHF. The CDR3 region has the DNA TGTGCCAGCAGTGTGGGGGCCAATCAGCCCCAGCATTTT.

This sequence joins TRBV20-1 and TRBJ1-1, with D unresolved. Germline assignment: CDR1 DFQATT and CDR2 SNEGSKA (reference sequence). The CDR3 loop spans 10 amino acids. V lost 7 bases and J 11 bases, leaving 14 bases between the germline ends. CDR3 protein: CSVIPGEAFF. The CDR3 DNA reads TGCAGTGTCATCCCTGGGGAGGCTTTCTTT.

The J gene is TRBJ2-5, the V gene TRBV10-3; TRBD2 matches at 8 bases. With V trimmed by 0 bases and J by 1 base, 7 bases remained unmatched. The CDR3 is 17 amino acids. CDR1 ENHRY and CDR2 SYGVKD come from the germline V gene. This CDR3 is CAISESLPAGAQETQYF. The CDR3 bases are TGTGCCATCAGTGAGTCGTTGCCAGCGGGGGCCCAAGAGACCCAGTACTTC.

The chain links TRBV19 to TRBJ1-5; D gene uncertain. This CDR3 region has 16 residues. V lost 3 bases and J lost 3, with 15 bases in between. Germline V gene lookup returns CDR1 LNHDA and CDR2 SQIVND (reference sequence). The CDR3 DNA reads TGTGCCAGTAGTATCGGAATAACAGCAATCAATCAGCCCCAGCATTTT. Its translation is CASSIGITAINQPQHF. Drawing the rest from reference TRBV19 and TRBJ1-5, the complete variable domain is DGGITQSPKYLFRKEGQNVTLSCEQNLNHDAMYWYRQDPGQGLRLIYYSQIVNDFQKGDIAEGYSVSREKKESFPLTVTSAQKNPTAFYLCASSIGITAINQPQHFGDGTRLSIL.

The CDR3 protein is CASTQSGREEETQYF. Here the CDR3 DNA reads TGCGCCAGCACCCAAAGCGGCAGGGAGGAAGAGACCCAGTACTTC. The chain couples TRBV5-1 to TRBJ2-5; D perhaps matches TRBD2 (6 bases). There are 15 residues in the CDR3. Trimming removed 6 bases at V and 3 bases at J, with 18 bases between. The germline V gene has CDR1 SGHRS and CDR2 YFSETQ. The full variable domain, completed using reference TRBV5-1 and TRBJ2-5, is KAGVTQTPRYLIKTRGQQVTLSCSPISGHRSVSWYQQTPGQGLQFLFEYFSETQRNKGNFPGRFSGRQFSNSRSEMNVSTLELGDSALYLCASTQSGREEETQYFGPGTRLLVL.

The sample holds a few counts of this clone. This sequence joins TRBV5-1 and TRBJ2-5, with 8 bases that match TRBD2. V lost 6 bases to trimming and J lost 5 bases; unmatched junction nucleotides: 9. This CDR3 has 14 residues. Germline V gene data show CDR1 as SGHRS and CDR2 as YFSETQ. Here the CDR3 reads CASNREGVSETQYF. The DNA of the CDR3 is TGCGCCAGCAACCGGGAGGGGGTAAGCGAGACCCAGTACTTC.

The chain recombines TRBV27 with TRBJ1-6; 10 nucleotides agree with TRBD1. With 0 bases clipped from V and 7 bases from J, the junction kept 12 bases outside the gene matches. The CDR3 length is 19 residues. Looked up from germline, CDR1 is MNHEY and CDR2 is SMNVEV (reference sequence). The CDR3 region has the DNA TGTGCCAGCAGTTTATCGACAGGGGGCGGGTTGGTGGAAAATTCACCCCTCCACTTT. Protein product: CASSLSTGGGLVENSPLHF.

The chain employs TRBV6-1 and TRBJ2-6, with TRBD1 identical over 8 bases. V was pared by 3 bases and J by 13 bases, with 17 bases of the junction left unmatched. Germline V gives CDR1 MNHNS, CDR2 SASEGT. The CDR3 is 17 residues long. Here the CDR3 DNA reads TGTGCCAGCAGTGACGCTACAGGGGGGCGCTTCTCTCTGGTCCTGACTTTC. Encoded protein: CASSDATGGRFSLVLTF.

This clone was counted a few times. This rearrangement joins TRBV4-1 to TRBJ1-2, with TRBD1 matching 8 bases. Germline values: CDR1 MGHRA, CDR2 YSYEKL. This CDR3 contains 17 residues. J lost 6 bases, V lost 4 bases, and 16 bases had no gene match. CDR3 nucleotide sequence: TGCGCCAGCAGCCGGGGACAGGCTAGGGGTTTAGAGGATGGCTACACCTTC. This gives the protein CASSRGQARGLEDGYTF.

The chain combines TRBV27 with TRBJ2-3; TRBD2 matches at 8 bases. The CDR3 runs 15 residues. Germline V gene data show CDR1 as MNHEY and CDR2 as SMNVEV (reference sequence). J lost 2 bases, V lost 5 bases, and 6 bases had no gene match. As DNA, the CDR3 is TGTGCCAGCAGTGCCCGACTAGCGAACACAGATACGCAGTATTTT. Translation: CASSARLANTDTQYF.

The genes are TRBV2 and TRBJ1-5, with 7 positions matching TRBD1. V dropped 3 bases and J dropped 6; count of bases not matched to a gene: 8. The CDR3 length is 15 residues. Looked up from germline, CDR1 is SNHLY and CDR2 is FYNNEI. The CDR3 loop is CASSDQTGVGQPQHF. The CDR3 DNA reads as TGTGCCAGCAGTGATCAAACAGGGGTGGGTCAGCCCCAGCATTTT. Full variable domain (remainder filled in from reference TRBV2 and TRBJ1-5): EPEVTQTPSHQVTQMGQEVILRCVPISNHLYFYWYRQILGQKVEFLVSFYNNEISEKSEIFDDQFSVERPDGSNFTLKIRSTKLEDSAMYFCASSDQTGVGQPQHFGDGTRLSIL.

The V and J genes are TRBV30 and TRBJ2-3, with D maybe TRBD1 (6 bases). Trimming left V 3 bases short and J 3 bases short, with 10 bases between. This CDR3 spans 13 amino acids. CDR1 is GTSNPN, CDR2 SVGIG, per germline (reference sequence). In DNA form, the CDR3 reads TGTGCCTGGAGCAGGGGCTTGACAGATACGCAGTATTTT. Translation gives CAWSRGLTDTQYF.

The rearrangement links TRBV12-3 or TRBV12-4 to TRBJ2-2, with 8 bases identical to TRBD1. The CDR3 is 13 residues long. V was clipped by 9 bases and J by 5 bases; unmatched bases: 5. CDR3 coding DNA: TGTGCCAGTAACAGGGGGAAGACCGGGGAGCTGTTTTTT. It yields the protein CASNRGKTGELFF.

This rearrangement joins TRBV20-1 to TRBJ2-2; 11 bases line up with TRBD2. V was clipped by 3 bases and J by 6 bases; unmatched bases: 9. The CDR3 consists of 16 residues. Germline V lookup: CDR1 DFQATT, CDR2 SNEGSKA (reference sequence). The CDR3 nucleotides are TGCAGTGCTAGTGGTTTAGCGGGAGGGCAATCCGGGGAGCTGTTTTTT. This encodes CSASGLAGGQSGELFF.

CDR3 in amino acids: CASSRGAPRQGELFF. The CDR3 DNA sequence: TGCGCCAGCAGCCGCGGGGCACCGCGACAGGGGGAGCTGTTTTTT. V gene TRBV4-1 combines with J gene TRBJ2-2; D possibly corresponds to TRBD2 (6 bases). This CDR3 spans 15 amino acids. Trimming cost V 4 bases and J 8 bases, with 17 bases left between them. Germline loops: CDR1 MGHRA, CDR2 YSYEKL.

This clone showed up just a few times. The identical CDR3 is also encoded by other nucleotide sequences in the sample. The chain carries TRBV5-1 and TRBJ1-1, with 7 bases matching TRBD1. There are 14 residues in the CDR3. After removal of 1 base from V and 1 base from J, the junction contained 1 base not matched to a gene. The V gene's germline CDR1 is SGHRS and CDR2 YFSETQ. In DNA form, the CDR3 reads TGCGCCAGCAGCTTGACAGGGGAGAACACTGAAGCTTTCTTT. It codes for CASSLTGENTEAFF.

V usage is TRBV2 and J usage is TRBJ2-7, with no clear D. This CDR3 is 16 amino acids long. CDR1 is SNHLY and CDR2 is FYNNEI in the germline V gene. V dropped 6 bases and J dropped 9 bases, with 27 bases sitting between them. CDR3 coding DNA: TGTGCCAGCAGCCACAGTCTTTTTTACCTACGAGCAGGGCAGTACTTC. Its translation: CASSHSLFYLRAGQYF.

The V and J genes are TRBV4-2 and TRBJ2-5, with 11 positions matching TRBD2. Germline CDR1 and CDR2: LGHNA and YNFKEQ. The CDR3 length is 15 residues. Unmatched junction bases numbered 7, after V lost 5 bases and J lost 5 bases. In nucleotides, the CDR3 is TGTGCCAGCAGCATGACTAGCGGGGCGTCGGAGACCCAGTACTTC. This codes for CASSMTSGASETQYF.